What follows describes a single T cell receptor (beta chain). This sample is part of a study of blood T cell repertoires in COVID-19. Per germline, CDR1 LGHNA and CDR2 YNFKEQ. With V trimmed by 5 bases and J by 8 bases, 9 bases remained unmatched. CDR3 length: 15 residues. Sequencing used immunoSEQ multiplex PCR; TCRdb keeps in-frame clones, though not all of them. The repertoire has 150,000 to 190,000 clones, 76% of them found once; the top ten carry around 3.5%. V gene TRBV4-2 combines with J gene TRBJ1-4; 9 bases agree with TRBD1. This clonotype was sampled from a woman aged 80 or over with acute or convalescent COVID-19. The material sequenced was peripheral blood. DNA for the CDR3: TGTGCCAGCAGCACCCCACAGGGGGCAGGAGAAAAACTGTTTTTT. Translation gives CASSTPQGAGEKLFF.